The entry that follows covers one T cell receptor beta chain sequence. Its antigen has not been determined. No much larger clone is present one base from it, and per-base qualities are unavailable. CDR1 and CDR2 (MNHNY, SVGAGI) derive from the germline V gene (reference sequence). The junction shows trimming of 6 bases on V and 2 bases on J, and the gene matches do not reach 6 bases of it. Counted from cysteine to phenylalanine, this CDR3 has 15 amino acids. Solely the CDR3 DNA is kept, with 45 bases framed from the first base. The cohort consisted of 600 to 750 healthy bone marrow donors. At the time of sampling, all cohort members were nominally healthy, though unrecorded immune exposures were likely present. The donor tested CMV seropositive, placing the donor among the 250 to 350 seropositive members of the cohort. A peripheral blood sample was collected from each donor, and TCR beta sequencing was performed on peripheral blood mononuclear cells. Genomic DNA extraction from the blood cell samples was performed with the Qiagen DNeasy Blood Extraction Kit.

To prepare the library, the immunoSEQ multiplex PCR assay was applied. The multiplex PCR relied on a mix of 60 forward primers for TCR Vbeta segments and 13 reverse primers for TCR Jbeta segments. The CDR3 region of rearranged TCR beta genes was amplified from genomic DNA with a multiplex PCR assay. Amplified TCR beta libraries were sequenced as 87-base-pair reads on the Illumina HiSeq System. Under the source paper's analysis protocol: Across the roughly 640 repertoires, a later analysis counted 80 million or so unique TCR beta chains, around 11 million of which were shared by at least two donors. To remove PCR and sequencing errors, raw reads were error-corrected and collapsed into unique sequences using a nearest-neighbor algorithm that merged closely related sequences. To assign V, D and J gene segments, CDR3 sequences were aligned to IMGT reference sequences. Each retained sequence needed at least a six-nucleotide match to both a V gene segment and a J gene segment. A rearrangement was called productive if the CDR3 had no stop codons and remained in frame with V and J, and every other rearrangement was called non-productive. Following IMGT convention, CDR3 was defined as the stretch from the second conserved V-encoded cysteine to the conserved J-encoded phenylalanine. In an earlier analysis of some 550 of the donors, sequences lacking an unambiguous match to a single V gene segment were excluded. In an earlier analysis of approximately 590 of the donors, V segments were called functional above 56.7% productive rearrangements and were called segregating when the between-donor standard deviation exceeded 5%. A statistical classification framework was developed to diagnose cytomegalovirus status using the catalog of TCR beta chain sequences. In a later analysis, TCR nucleotide sequences were compared against IMGT/GENE-DB human TR gene sequences so that V and J genes could be assigned. Using the TCRdist pipeline, a later analysis assigned CDR3 sequences along with most-parsimonious VDJ recombination scenarios. In a later analysis, every TCR beta chain was defined by the combination of its CDR3 amino acid sequence and its V-gene family, and reads without a unique V-gene family were dropped. To address suspected cross-contamination and a sequencing artifact, a later analysis removed roughly 640 highly shared, low-generation-probability nucleotide sequences. In a later analysis, a clonal expansion index was calculated for each public chain from normalized within-repertoire ranks of inferred template counts. A later analysis computed generation probabilities with a VDJ recombination model fitted to out-of-frame rearrangements, and checked the results against IGoR. In a later analysis, TCR-TCR, TCR-HLA and TCR-CMV co-occurrence was scored with hypergeometric tests, and a repertoire-size bias correction was applied to TCR pairs. A later analysis estimated false discovery rates by permuting HLA or CMV assignments 20 times. In a later analysis, co-occurring TCRs were grouped with DBSCAN, and TCRdist sequence similarity was added when clustering was performed within HLA-allele-positive subsets. Repertoires with fewer than 30,000 or more than 120,000 public chains were left out of co-occurrence clustering, as were five repertoires with anomalous nucleotide sharing. TCRdb provides this immuneACCESS table in a form limited to in-frame rearrangements. Some clones are lacking; in checked studies, under half of them reflect an unresolved V gene, and why the rest are absent is not known. The D gene and trimming were derived from the DNA, and the V and J assignments and clone size from that table. Here the sample has around 65,000 clones; 70% to 80% occur a single time. The top ten clonotypes cover roughly 3.1% of the sample.

This sample is drawn from a study of cytomegalovirus exposure and HLA in healthy donors listed by TCRdb under 2017. A note on the overall study: According to an earlier analysis of several hundred of the donors, about 179 million T cells yielded 117 million unique TCR beta sequences and about 280 Gb of sequence data. Roughly 300 gigabases of sequencing data and around 87 million unique TCR sequences were included in an early release covering about 700 HLA-typed donors. Of the roughly 400 genotyped donors, over 70% fell in the genetic ancestry cluster associated with self-reported Caucasian donors. The study aimed to test whether cataloging public T cell receptors could reveal signatures of past pathogen exposure. The T cell repertoires of 666 subjects were profiled by immunosequencing and related to cytomegalovirus serostatus. A separate validation cohort of over 95 different subjects was used in addition to the roughly 670-subject first cohort. The study combined high-throughput TCR immunosequencing, statistical association of individual TCRs with disease status, and machine learning to predict cytomegalovirus infection status. To study patterns of TCR occurrence, a later analysis re-analyzed previously published TCR beta repertoires from 650 to 750 donors and added high-resolution HLA genotyping. Rather than drawing on any new phenotypic data, the later analysis identified candidate immune exposures from TCR beta sequences and the way those sequences occurred across donors. To decide whether each TCR beta V gene segment behaved as functional or pseudogenic, an earlier analysis of several hundred of the donors relied on high-throughput TCR beta sequencing. Alongside the repertoire data, information on donor age, sex, ethnicity and CMV serostatus was compiled. In a later genetic analysis, genome-wide SNP genotypes for about 60% of the 666 donors were used, and that subset was treated as a discovery cohort. All discovery cohort repertoires had been generated using a single sequencing platform. Both class I and class II loci were covered by HLA typing, at four-digit resolution. The number of typed donors differed by locus: 629-630 for A, B, C, DRB1 and DQB1; approximately 530 for DQA1; 606 for DPA1; and roughly 490 for DPB1. Roughly 5 DR-DQ haplotypes were handled as single units for association and clustering because linkage in the cohort was strong. Among some 400 genotyped donors of the cohort, an average of roughly 240,000 unique TCR beta nucleotide sequences were sequenced per donor, around 20% of them non-productive. What the work shows at the level of the full study, not this receptor alone: For the cohort, immune exposure information was limited to CMV serostatus. Specific HLA alleles were associated with 16,951 TCR beta sequences at a false discovery rate of 0.05 in a later analysis. A cluster of highly shared sequence variants was judged likely to be a technical artifact of the sequencing pipeline. In a later genetic analysis, a missense DCLRE1C variant was associated with V-gene and J-gene trimming of TCR beta chains, and the association was replicated in an independent cohort. According to a later analysis, TCR association rates differed among HLA loci, with DRB1 alleles showing the most associated TCRs and HLA-C alleles showing the fewest. It was suggested by the authors that the approach could potentially be generalized to other disease states and immunological phenotypes. In the study, roughly 160 TCR beta chains were listed as associated with cytomegalovirus. Because counts were too low, 15 to 20 rarely observed V segments, including chromosome 9 orphons, were excluded from the earlier analysis of some 590 of the donors. Most TCR sequences were seen in very few donors, while some public TCRs were found in many individuals. Compared with the approximately 600-donor mean, donors in an Asian-associated ancestry cluster had fewer N-insertions in productive TCRs, according to a later genetic analysis. Because the 87-base-pair reads could not distinguish some IMGT-functional V segments, including TRBV6-2 and TRBV6-3, those segments were excluded. According to a later analysis, most CMV-associated TCR beta chains appeared to be HLA-restricted, and the HLA associations seemed to be driven largely by CMV exposure. The classifier was reported to diagnose cytomegalovirus status with high specificity and sensitivity in both the original cohort and the validation cohort. A later analysis reported that several top co-occurrence clusters appeared linked to parvovirus B19, influenza, CMV and Epstein-Barr virus. Broadly in line with IMGT annotations, most TCR beta V segments showed up in productive rearrangements about 87% or about 30% of the time in an earlier analysis of around 600 of the donors. Linkage disequilibrium might explain the correlated functional status among segregating V segments, but an unknown experimental factor could not be excluded. Because HLA typing was unavailable for some donors at each locus, only the typed subset was used in association tests. Sequencing depth was assumed to be roughly uniform across donors in the presence/absence analyses, though that assumption may not hold. A further reported finding was that TCR beta sequences accurately predicted the HLA-A and HLA-B alleles for most subjects in the first cohort. When HLA alleles, especially DR and DQ, strongly co-occurred, TCR associations were difficult to assign to individual alleles. Three of the identified cytomegalovirus-associated TCR beta chains were confirmed in vitro to be specific for cytomegalovirus antigens. This cohort had only TCR beta chains sequenced, and the lack of alpha or paired-chain data limited which features could be detected. In a later analysis, HLA-associated TCR beta chains were found to be more clonally expanded and to have lower generation probabilities than equally common non-associated chains.

The sample taken for sequencing was PBMCs. This receptor was taken from a girl aged 10 to 17 in good health and CMV-seropositive. The chain is encoded by TRBV6-6 joined to TRBJ2-1, and 8 junction bases match TRBD2. The CDR3 is CASRPGLAAYNEQFF. The bases are TGTGCCAGCAGACCAGGACTAGCTGCCTACAATGAGCAGTTCTTC.